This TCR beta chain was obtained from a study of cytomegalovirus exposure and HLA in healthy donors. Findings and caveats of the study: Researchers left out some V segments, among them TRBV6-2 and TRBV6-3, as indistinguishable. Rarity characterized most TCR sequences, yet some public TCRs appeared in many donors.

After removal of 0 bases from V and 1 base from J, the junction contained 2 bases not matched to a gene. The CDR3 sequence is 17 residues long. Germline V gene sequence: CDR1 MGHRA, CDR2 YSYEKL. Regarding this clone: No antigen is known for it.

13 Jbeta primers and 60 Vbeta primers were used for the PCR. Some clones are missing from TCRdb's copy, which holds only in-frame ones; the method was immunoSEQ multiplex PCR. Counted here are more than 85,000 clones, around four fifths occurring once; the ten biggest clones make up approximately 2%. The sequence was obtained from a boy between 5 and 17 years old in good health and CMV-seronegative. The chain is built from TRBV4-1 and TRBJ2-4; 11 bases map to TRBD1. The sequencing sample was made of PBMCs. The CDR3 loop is CASSQEGQGAAKNIQYF. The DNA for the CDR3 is TGCGCCAGCAGCCAAGAAGGACAGGGGGCGGCCAAAAACATTCAGTACTTC.